This entry lists 14 T cell receptor beta chains sequenced from one sample in a study of T cells in Graves' hyperthyroidism and ophthalmopathy. RNA transcripts yielded amplified TCR beta CDR3 regions. The HTBI set primed first-round TCR CDR3 RT-PCR. From the multiplex PCR reads, TCRdb called clonotypes with MiXCR, one entry per CDR3 protein. The sample consists of approximately 480,000 distinct CDR3 sequences, about a fifth of them appearing once. The sequenced sample consisted of blood. Every receptor here comes from a man between 18 and 35 years old with Graves' hyperthyroidism.

The chain is built from TRBV5-6 and TRBJ2-5; D is ambiguous. V dropped 0 bases and J dropped 1 base, with 16 bases sitting between them. Germline lookup yields CDR1 SGHDT and CDR2 YYEEEE. The CDR3 runs to 17 residues. This CDR3 reads CASSLAFGDRVQETQYF. In DNA, the CDR3 is TGTGCCAGCAGCTTGGCGTTTGGGGATCGCGTCCAAGAGACCCAGTACTTC.

In this sample, this clonotype turned up many times. The genes are TRBV7-8 and TRBJ1-2; D is ambiguous. The V end was cut by 4 bases, the J end by 8 bases, with 11 bases between. The CDR3 length is 12 residues. Per germline, CDR1 SGHVS and CDR2 FQNEAQ. CDR3 sequence (DNA): TGTGCCAGCAGCTGGGAGGGTTTAGGCTACACCTTC. It specifies CASSWEGLGYTF.

In its sample, this clonotype was seen many times. Here the CDR3 reads CASNPGTANYGYTF. In nucleotides, the CDR3 is TGTGCCAGCAATCCCGGGACAGCTAACTATGGCTACACCTTC. The V and J genes are TRBV28 and TRBJ1-2; 7 bases agree with TRBD1. V trimming: 7 bases; J trimming: 0 bases; junction bases outside the gene matches: 5. This CDR3 is 14 amino acids long. CDR1 is MDHEN and CDR2 is SYDVKM in the germline V gene.

This clonotype occurred many times. J is TRBJ1-2 and V is TRBV20-1; TRBD1 aligns across 7 bases. Germline-derived CDR1 and CDR2 are DFQATT and SNEGSKA (reference sequence). CDR3 length: 15 residues. Trimming removed 0 bases from V and 1 base from J; junction bases left unmatched: 5. CDR3 in amino acids: CSARDRGQNNYGYTF. DNA for the CDR3: TGCAGTGCTAGAGATAGGGGGCAGAATAACTATGGCTACACCTTC.

The genes are TRBV27 and TRBJ2-7; D might be TRBD2 (5 bases). CDR1 and CDR2 (germline): MNHEY, SMNVEV (reference sequence). The CDR3 is 14 amino acids. Trimming pared 6 bases from V and 2 bases from J, leaving 14 bases between. CDR3 in amino acids: CASSIGMGAYEQYF. DNA for the CDR3: TGTGCCAGCAGCATCGGGATGGGCGCCTACGAGCAGTACTTC.

Ten or more counts support this clonotype. The chain employs TRBV28 and TRBJ2-2; 11 positions agree with TRBD2. The junction had 7 bases not matched to a gene; V was cut back by 4 bases and J by 6 bases. The germline gives CDR1 MDHEN, CDR2 SYDVKM. The CDR3 loop spans 16 amino acids. CDR3 region: CASSSGRLAGPGELFF. CDR3 nucleotide sequence: TGTGCCAGCAGTTCCGGACGACTAGCGGGGCCCGGGGAGCTGTTTTTT.

The chain couples TRBV20-1 to TRBJ2-7; 8 positions agree with TRBD2. Germline assignment: CDR1 DFQATT and CDR2 SNEGSKA (reference sequence). The CDR3 spans 15 residues. The V gene end was trimmed by 0 bases and the J gene end by 7 bases; junction bases not matched to a gene: 11. This CDR3 is CSARDGNSGVGEQYF. CDR3 nucleotides: TGCAGTGCTAGAGATGGTAATAGCGGGGTCGGTGAGCAGTACTTC.

In DNA, the CDR3 is TGTGCCACCAGCAGTTCCCGGACTGTTTTCTACACCTTC. Translating gives CATSSSRTVFYTF. This chain joins TRBV15 and TRBJ1-2; D remains ambiguous. The germline V gene has CDR1 LNHNV and CDR2 YYDKDF (reference sequence). The CDR3 spans 13 residues. V lost 3 bases and J lost 10, with 15 bases in between. Full variable domain (rest looked up from reference TRBV15 and TRBJ1-2): DAMVIQNPRYQVTQFGKPVTLSCSQTLNHNVMYWYQQKSSQAPKLLFHYYDKDFNNEADTPDNFQSRRPNTSFCFLDIRSPGLGDTAMYLCATSSSRTVFYTFGSGTRLTVV.

The chain uses TRBV2 and TRBJ1-1; 7 bases are a match to TRBD1. Per the germline V gene, CDR1 is SNHLY and CDR2 is FYNNEI. The CDR3 is 16 residues long. The V gene end was trimmed by 3 bases and the J gene end by 2 bases; junction bases not matched to a gene: 9. The CDR3 spells CASSETGTDVNTEAFF. As DNA, the CDR3 is TGTGCCAGCAGTGAGACCGGGACAGATGTTAACACTGAAGCTTTCTTT.

This clonotype was observed at least ten times. The DNA of the CDR3 is TGTGCCAGCGATGACGGATTCTCCTACGAGCAGTACTTC. It yields the protein CASDDGFSYEQYF. This sequence joins TRBV7-2 and TRBJ2-7, with unresolved D. Trimming stripped 8 bases from V and 0 bases from J, with 11 bases between. The germline CDR1 and CDR2 sequences are SGHTA and FQGNSA. The CDR3 loop spans 13 amino acids.

Many counts were recorded for this clonotype. This chain connects TRBV9 to TRBJ2-7; D possibly corresponds to TRBD2 (5 bases). The CDR3 extends over 16 amino acids. V was pared by 0 bases and J by 0 bases, with 13 bases between. Germline CDR1 is SGDLS and CDR2 is YYNGEE. In nucleotides, the CDR3 is TGTGCCAGCAGCGTAGGAGAGGGCAGCCCCTCCTACGAGCAGTACTTC. This encodes CASSVGEGSPSYEQYF.

Details on this clonotype: A much larger clone lies a single base off, so this may be a read error. The chain is built from TRBV3-1 and TRBJ2-7; a possible D gene is TRBD2 (6 bases). Germline V gives CDR1 LGHDT, CDR2 YNNKEL (reference sequence). There are 14 residues in the CDR3. The CDR3 region is CASSQDKGTGEQDF. In DNA form, the CDR3 reads TGTGCCAGCAGCCAAGATAAGGGGACGGGGGAGCAGGACTTC.

Only a few counts were recorded for this clonotype. V is TRBV28 and J is TRBJ1-5, with a weak D call TRBD1 (5 bases). The CDR3 is 13 amino acids. The V and J ends lost 2 bases and 11 bases respectively, with 13 bases between them. From germline, CDR1 is MDHEN and CDR2 SYDVKM. Written as DNA, the CDR3 is TGTGCCAGCAGTTTAAGGGGACCTTGGTCCCAGCATTTT. It yields the protein CASSLRGPWSQHF.

This clonotype was detected many times. V usage is TRBV7-8 and J usage is TRBJ2-5; 9 nucleotides align to TRBD1. From germline, CDR1 is SGHVS and CDR2 FQNEAQ. V gave up 6 bases and J gave up 4 bases; unmatched junction bases: 6. This CDR3 has 14 residues. CDR3 in amino acids: CASSYKTGGETQYF. CDR3 nucleotide sequence: TGTGCCAGCAGTTACAAGACAGGGGGAGAGACCCAGTACTTC.